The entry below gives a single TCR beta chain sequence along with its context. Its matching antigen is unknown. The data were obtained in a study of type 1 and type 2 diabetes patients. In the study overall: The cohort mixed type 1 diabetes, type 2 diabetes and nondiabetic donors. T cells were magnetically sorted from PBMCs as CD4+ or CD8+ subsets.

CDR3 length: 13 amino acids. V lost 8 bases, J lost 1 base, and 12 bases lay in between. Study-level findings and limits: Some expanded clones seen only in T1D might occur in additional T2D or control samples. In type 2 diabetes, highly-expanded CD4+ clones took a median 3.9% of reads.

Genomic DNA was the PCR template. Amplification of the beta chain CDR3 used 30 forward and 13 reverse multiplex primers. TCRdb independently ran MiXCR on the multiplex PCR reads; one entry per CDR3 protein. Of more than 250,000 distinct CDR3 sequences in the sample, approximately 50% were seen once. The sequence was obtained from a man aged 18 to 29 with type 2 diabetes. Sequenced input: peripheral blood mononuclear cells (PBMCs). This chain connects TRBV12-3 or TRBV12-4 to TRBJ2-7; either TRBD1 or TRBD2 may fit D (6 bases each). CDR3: CASGGHESYEQYF. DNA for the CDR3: TGTGCCAGCGGGGGGCACGAGTCCTACGAGCAGTACTTC.